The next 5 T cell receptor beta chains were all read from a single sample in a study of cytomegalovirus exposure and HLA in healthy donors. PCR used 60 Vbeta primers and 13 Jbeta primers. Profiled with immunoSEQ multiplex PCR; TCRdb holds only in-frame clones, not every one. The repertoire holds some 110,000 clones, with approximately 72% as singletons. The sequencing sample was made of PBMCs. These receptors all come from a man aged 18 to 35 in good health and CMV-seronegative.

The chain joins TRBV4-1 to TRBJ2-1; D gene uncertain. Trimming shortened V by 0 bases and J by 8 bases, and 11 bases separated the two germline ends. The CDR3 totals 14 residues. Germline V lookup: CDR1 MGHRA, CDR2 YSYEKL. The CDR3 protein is CASSQENSRDEQFF. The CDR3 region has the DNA TGCGCCAGCAGCCAAGAGAACTCCCGGGATGAGCAGTTCTTC.

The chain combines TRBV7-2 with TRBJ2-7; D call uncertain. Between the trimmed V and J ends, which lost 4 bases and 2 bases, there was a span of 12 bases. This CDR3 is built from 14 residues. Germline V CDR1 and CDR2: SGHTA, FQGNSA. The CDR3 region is CASSYYTGPYEQYF. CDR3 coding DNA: TGTGCCAGCAGCTACTATACCGGCCCCTACGAGCAGTACTTC. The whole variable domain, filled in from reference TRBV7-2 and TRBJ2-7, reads GAGVSQSPSNKVTEKGKDVELRCDPISGHTALYWYRQSLGQGLEFLIYFQGNSAPDKSGLPSDRFSAERTGGSVSTLTIQRTQQEDSAVYLCASSYYTGPYEQYFGPGTRLTVT.

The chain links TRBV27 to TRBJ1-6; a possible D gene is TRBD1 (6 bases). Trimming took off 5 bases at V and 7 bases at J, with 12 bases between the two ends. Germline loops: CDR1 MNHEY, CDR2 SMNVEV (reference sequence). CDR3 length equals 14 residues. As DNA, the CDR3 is TGTGCCAGCAGTCCTCTTACAGGGAATTCACCCCTCCACTTT. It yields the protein CASSPLTGNSPLHF.

CDR3 DNA: TGTGCCAGCAGTTCGGGACAGGGGAACTATGGCTACACCTTC. Amino acids: CASSSGQGNYGYTF. The V call is TRBV6-6, the J call TRBJ1-2; TRBD1 aligns across 10 bases. The CDR3 runs 14 residues. Germline assignment: CDR1 MNHNY and CDR2 SVGAGI (reference sequence). V shed 4 bases and J 2 bases; nucleotides not matched to a gene: 1.

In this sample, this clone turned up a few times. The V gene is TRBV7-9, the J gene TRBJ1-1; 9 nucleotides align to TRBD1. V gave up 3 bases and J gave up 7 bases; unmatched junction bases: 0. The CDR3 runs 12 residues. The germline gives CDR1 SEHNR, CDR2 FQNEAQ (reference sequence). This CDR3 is CASSLGQGEAFF. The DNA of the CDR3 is TGTGCCAGCAGCTTGGGACAGGGTGAAGCTTTCTTT.